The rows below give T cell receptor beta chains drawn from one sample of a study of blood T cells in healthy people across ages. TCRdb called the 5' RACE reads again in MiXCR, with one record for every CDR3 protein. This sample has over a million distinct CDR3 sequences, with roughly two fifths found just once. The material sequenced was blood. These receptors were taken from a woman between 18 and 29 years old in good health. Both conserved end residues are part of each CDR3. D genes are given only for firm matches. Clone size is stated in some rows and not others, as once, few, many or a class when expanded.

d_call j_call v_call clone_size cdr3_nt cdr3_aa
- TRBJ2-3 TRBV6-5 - TGTGCCAGCAGTCCAGAAGGGGGGGCGGTTGCGGATACGCAGTATTTT CASSPEGGAVADTQYF
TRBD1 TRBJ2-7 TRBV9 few TGTGCCAGCAGCGCAGGACAGGGGGCTGTCTCCTACGAGCAGTACTTC CASSAGQGAVSYEQYF
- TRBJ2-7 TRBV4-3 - TGCGTCAGCAGCCATAGGACCGGCTCCTACGAGCAGTACTTC CVSSHRTGSYEQYF
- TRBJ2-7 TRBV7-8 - TGTGCCAGCAGCGCGAGGGGGAACTACGAGCAGTACTTC CASSARGNYEQYF
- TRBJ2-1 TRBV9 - TGTGCCAGCAGCGGGACGATAAGCAACAATGAGCAGTTCTTC CASSGTISNNEQFF
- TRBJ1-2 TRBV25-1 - TGTGCCAGCAGTGACCCGAACTTCTATGGCTACACCTTC CASSDPNFYGYTF
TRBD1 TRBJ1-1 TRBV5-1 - TGCGCCAGCAGCGGAGACAGGGTCACTGAAGCTTTCTTT CASSGDRVTEAFF
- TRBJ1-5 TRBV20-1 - TGCAGTGCATATTCGACAGGAAGCAATCAGCCCCAGCATTTT CSAYSTGSNQPQHF
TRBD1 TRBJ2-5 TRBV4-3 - TGCGCCAGCAGCCAAAGTGGGACAGGGGGCTTCCAAGAGACCCAGTACTTC CASSQSGTGGFQETQYF
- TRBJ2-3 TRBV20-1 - TGCAGTGCTGCCCCGATAGCGGACGGACCCACGGATACGCAGTATTTT CSAAPIADGPTDTQYF